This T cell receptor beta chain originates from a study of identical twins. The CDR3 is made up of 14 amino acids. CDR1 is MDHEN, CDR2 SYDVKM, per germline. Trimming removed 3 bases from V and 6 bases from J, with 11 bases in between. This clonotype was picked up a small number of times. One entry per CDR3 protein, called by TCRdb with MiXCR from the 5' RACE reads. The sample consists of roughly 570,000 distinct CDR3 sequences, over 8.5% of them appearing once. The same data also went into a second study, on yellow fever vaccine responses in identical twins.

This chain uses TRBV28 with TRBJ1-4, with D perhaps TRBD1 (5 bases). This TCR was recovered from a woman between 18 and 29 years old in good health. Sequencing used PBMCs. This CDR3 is CASSLVGVDEKLFF. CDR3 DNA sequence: TGTGCCAGCAGTTTGGTGGGGGTGGATGAAAAACTGTTTTTT.